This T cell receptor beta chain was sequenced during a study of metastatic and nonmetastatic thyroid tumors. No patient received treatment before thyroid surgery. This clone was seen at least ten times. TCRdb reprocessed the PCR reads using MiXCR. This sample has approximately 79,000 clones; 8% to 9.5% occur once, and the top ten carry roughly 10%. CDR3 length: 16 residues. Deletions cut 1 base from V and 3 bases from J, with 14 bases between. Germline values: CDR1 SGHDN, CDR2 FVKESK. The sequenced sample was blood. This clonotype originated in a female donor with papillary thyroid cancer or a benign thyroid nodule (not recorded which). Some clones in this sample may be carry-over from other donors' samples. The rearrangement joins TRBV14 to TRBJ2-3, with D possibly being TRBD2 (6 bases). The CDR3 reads CASSQVTTSRTDTQYF. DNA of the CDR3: TGTGCCAGCAGCCAAGTCACGACTAGTAGGACAGATACGCAGTATTTT.